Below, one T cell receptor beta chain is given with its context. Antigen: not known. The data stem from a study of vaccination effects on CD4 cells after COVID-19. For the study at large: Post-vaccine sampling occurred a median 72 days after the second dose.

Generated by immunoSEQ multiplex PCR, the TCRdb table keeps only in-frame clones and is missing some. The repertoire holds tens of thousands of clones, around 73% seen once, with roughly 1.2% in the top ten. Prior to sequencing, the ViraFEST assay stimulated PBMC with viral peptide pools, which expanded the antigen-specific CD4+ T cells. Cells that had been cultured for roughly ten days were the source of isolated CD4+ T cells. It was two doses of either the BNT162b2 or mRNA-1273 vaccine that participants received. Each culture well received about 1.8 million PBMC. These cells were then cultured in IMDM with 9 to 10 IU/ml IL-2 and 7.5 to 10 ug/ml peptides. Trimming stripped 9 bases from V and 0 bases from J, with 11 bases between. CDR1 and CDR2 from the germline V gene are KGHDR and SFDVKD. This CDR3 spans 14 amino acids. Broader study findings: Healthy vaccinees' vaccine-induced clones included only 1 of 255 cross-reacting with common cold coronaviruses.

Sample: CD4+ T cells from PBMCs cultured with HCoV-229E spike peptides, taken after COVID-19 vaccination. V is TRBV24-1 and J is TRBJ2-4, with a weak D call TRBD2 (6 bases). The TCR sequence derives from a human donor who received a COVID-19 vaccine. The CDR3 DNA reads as TGTGCCACCTCGCCGGGGGTAGCCAAAAACATTCAGTACTTC. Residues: CATSPGVAKNIQYF.